The clone carrying this T cell receptor (beta chain) was found once. The data belong to a study of blood T cell repertoires in COVID-19. Study details: The United States, Italy and Spain provided the acute and convalescent COVID-19 samples.

V lost 3 bases to trimming and J lost 5 bases, with 11 bases between them. Per the germline V gene, CDR1 is KGHSH and CDR2 is LQKENI. CDR3 length equals 14 residues. As handled by the study authors: Quantification of nucleated cells was approximated via reference gene primer amplification. Some clones are missing from TCRdb's copy, which holds only in-frame ones; the method was immunoSEQ multiplex PCR. The V and J calls and the clone size are those of that table, but D and trimming were determined from the DNA. The sample has 180,000 or so clones, 80% to 85% seen once. This chain connects TRBV18 to TRBJ2-1; TRBD1 is a possible D gene (6 bases). The TCR was taken from a man aged 40-49 years who had recovered from COVID-19. Sequencing used PBMCs or T cells enriched from blood (not recorded which). CDR3 DNA: TGTGCCAGCTCACCGAGGACAGTAGACAATGAGCAGTTCTTC. Translating gives CASSPRTVDNEQFF. Drawing the rest from reference TRBV18 and TRBJ2-1, the complete variable domain is NAGVMQNPRHLVRRRGQEARLRCSPMKGHSHVYWYRQLPEEGLKFMVYLQKENIIDESGMPKERFSAEFPKEGPSILRIQQVVRGDSAAYFCASSPRTVDNEQFFGPGTRLTVL.